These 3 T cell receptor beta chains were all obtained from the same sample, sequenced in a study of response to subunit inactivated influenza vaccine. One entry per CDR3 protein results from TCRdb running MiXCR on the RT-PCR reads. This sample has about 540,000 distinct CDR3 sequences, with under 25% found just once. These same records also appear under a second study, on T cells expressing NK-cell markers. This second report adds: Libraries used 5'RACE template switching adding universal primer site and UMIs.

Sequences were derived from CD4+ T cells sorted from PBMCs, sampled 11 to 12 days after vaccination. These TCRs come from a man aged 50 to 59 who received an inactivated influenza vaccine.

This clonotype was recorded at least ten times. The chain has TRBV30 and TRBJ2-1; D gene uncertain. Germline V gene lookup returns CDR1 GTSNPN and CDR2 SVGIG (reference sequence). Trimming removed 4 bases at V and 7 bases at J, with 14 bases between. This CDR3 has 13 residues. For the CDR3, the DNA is TGTGCCTGGATAGGCCCCCCTAGAAATGAGCAGTTCTTC. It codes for CAWIGPPRNEQFF.

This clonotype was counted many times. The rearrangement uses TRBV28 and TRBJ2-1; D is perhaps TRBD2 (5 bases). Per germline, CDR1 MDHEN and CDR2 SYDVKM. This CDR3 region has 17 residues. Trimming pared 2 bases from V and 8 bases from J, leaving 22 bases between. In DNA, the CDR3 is TGTGCCAGCAGTTTAGGAAACTTGGTGCAGAGGGAATATGAGCAGTTCTTC. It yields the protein CASSLGNLVQREYEQFF.

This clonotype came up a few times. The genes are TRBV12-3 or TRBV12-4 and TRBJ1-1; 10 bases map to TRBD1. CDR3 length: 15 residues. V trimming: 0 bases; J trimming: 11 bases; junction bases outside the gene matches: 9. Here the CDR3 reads CASSLAVSAGQGAFF. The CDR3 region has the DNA TGTGCCAGCAGTTTAGCGGTATCTGCGGGACAGGGGGCTTTCTTT.